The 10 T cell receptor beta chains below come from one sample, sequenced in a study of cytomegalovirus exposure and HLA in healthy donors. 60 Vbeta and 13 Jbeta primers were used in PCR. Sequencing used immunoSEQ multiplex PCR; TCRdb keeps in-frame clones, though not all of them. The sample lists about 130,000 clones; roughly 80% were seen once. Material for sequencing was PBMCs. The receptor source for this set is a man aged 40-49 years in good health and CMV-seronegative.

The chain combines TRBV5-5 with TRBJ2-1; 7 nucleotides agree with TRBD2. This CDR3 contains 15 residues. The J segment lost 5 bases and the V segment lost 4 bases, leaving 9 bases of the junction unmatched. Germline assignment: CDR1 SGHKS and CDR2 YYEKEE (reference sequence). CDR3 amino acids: CASSPLAAQNNEQFF. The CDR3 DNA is TGTGCCAGCAGCCCCCTAGCGGCACAGAACAATGAGCAGTTCTTC.

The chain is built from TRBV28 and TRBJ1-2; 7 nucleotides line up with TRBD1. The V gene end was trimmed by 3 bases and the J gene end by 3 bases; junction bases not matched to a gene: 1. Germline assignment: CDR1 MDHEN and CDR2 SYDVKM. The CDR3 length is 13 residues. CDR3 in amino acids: CASSLTGHYGYTF. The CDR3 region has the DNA TGTGCCAGCAGTTTGACAGGGCACTATGGCTACACCTTC.

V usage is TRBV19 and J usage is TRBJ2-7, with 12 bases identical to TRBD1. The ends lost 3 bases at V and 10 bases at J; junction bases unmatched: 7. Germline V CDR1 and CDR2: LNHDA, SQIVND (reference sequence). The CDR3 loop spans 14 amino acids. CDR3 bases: TGTGCCAGTAGTATTGGCGGGACAGGGGGCGCACAGTACTTC. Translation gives CASSIGGTGGAQYF.

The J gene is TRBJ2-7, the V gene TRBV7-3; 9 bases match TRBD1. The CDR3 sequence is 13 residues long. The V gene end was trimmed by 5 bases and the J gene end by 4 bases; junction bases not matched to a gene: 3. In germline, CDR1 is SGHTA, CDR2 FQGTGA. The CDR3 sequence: CASSIGQGYEQYF. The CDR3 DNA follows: TGTGCCAGCAGCATCGGACAGGGGTACGAGCAGTACTTC. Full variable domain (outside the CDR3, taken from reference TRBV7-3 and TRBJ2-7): GAGVSQTPSNKVTEKGKYVELRCDPISGHTALYWYRQSLGQGPEFLIYFQGTGAADDSGLPNDRFFAVRPEGSVSTLKIQRTERGDSAVYLCASSIGQGYEQYFGPGTRLTVT.

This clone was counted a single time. The CDR3 DNA is TGTGCCAGCTCTCAGCGGGGCTACAATGAGCAGTTCTTC. It specifies CASSQRGYNEQFF. The chain links TRBV6-1 to TRBJ2-1; 7 nucleotides align to TRBD2. The CDR3 runs to 13 residues. Per the germline V gene, CDR1 is MNHNS and CDR2 is SASEGT. Germline trimming cut 8 bases from V and 3 bases from J; bases unmatched to any gene: 4.

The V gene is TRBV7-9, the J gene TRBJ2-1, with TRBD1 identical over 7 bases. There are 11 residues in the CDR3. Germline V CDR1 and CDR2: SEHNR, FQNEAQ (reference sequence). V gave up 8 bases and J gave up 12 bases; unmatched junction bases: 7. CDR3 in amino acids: CASGQGVSQFF. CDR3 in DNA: TGTGCCAGCGGCCAGGGGGTCTCGCAGTTCTTC.

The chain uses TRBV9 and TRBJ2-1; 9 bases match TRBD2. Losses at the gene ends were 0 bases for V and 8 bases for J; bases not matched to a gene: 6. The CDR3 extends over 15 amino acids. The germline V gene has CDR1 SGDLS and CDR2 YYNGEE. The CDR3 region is CASSVERGALDEQFF. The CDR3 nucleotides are TGTGCCAGCAGCGTAGAGCGGGGGGCCCTGGATGAGCAGTTCTTC.

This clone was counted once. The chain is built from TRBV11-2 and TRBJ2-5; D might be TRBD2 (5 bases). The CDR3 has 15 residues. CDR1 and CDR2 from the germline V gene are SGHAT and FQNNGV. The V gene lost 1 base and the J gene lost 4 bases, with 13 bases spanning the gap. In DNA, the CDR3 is TGTGCCAGCAGCTTAGGCCCCAGAGAGGGAGAGACCCAGTACTTC. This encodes CASSLGPREGETQYF.

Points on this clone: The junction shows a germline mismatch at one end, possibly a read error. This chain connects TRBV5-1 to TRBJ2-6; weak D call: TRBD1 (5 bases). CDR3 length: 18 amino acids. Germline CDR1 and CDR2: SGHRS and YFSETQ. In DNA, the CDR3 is TGCGCCAGCAGCGTCGGGCCGACAGCCTCCCCTGGGGCCAACGTCCTGATTTTC. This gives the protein CASSVGPTASPGANVLIF.

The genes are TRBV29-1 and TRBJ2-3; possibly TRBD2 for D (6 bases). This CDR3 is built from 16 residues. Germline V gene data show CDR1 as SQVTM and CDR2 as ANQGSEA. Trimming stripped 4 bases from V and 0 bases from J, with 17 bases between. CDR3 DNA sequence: TGCAGCGTTGTTTGGGGCGGCGGGACGAGCACAGATACGCAGTATTTT. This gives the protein CSVVWGGGTSTDTQYF.